The entry that follows covers one T cell receptor (beta chain) sequence. The data derive from a study of blood T cell repertoires in COVID-19. The table came from immunoSEQ multiplex PCR; TCRdb's copy has only in-frame clones and leaves some out. The sample carries fewer than 250,000 clones, approximately 86% recorded once. The CDR3 spans 18 residues. V dropped 3 bases and J dropped 1 base, with 20 bases sitting between them. Germline assignment: CDR1 MGHRA and CDR2 YSYEKL. This chain uses TRBV4-1 with TRBJ2-3; possibly TRBD2 for D (6 bases). The sequencing input was peripheral blood. This sequence was found in a man aged 35 to 55 with acute or convalescent COVID-19. CDR3 nucleotide sequence: TGCGCCAGCAGCCAGGGACTTAGCCTGACCTCGGGCACAGATACGCAGTATTTT. Protein product: CASSQGLSLTSGTDTQYF.